The 17 T cell receptor beta chains given below trace back to one sample, sequenced in a study of STAT3 mutations in large granular lymphocyte leukemia. Whole-study results and caveats: At least one immunodominant TCR beta clonotype appeared in every T-cell large granular lymphocyte leukemia patient.

Sequenced by immunoSEQ multiplex PCR; TCRdb stores in-frame clones only, minus some. The sample shows some 31,000 clones, 86% of them seen only once. The antigens these receptors bind are not known. Sequenced: peripheral blood mononuclear cells. The source of these receptors is a man in his 60s with T-cell large granular lymphocyte leukemia. Some clones in this sample may be carry-over from other donors' samples.

The J gene is TRBJ2-7, the V gene TRBV28; D gene uncertain. The CDR3 loop spans 10 amino acids. V lost 5 bases to trimming and J lost 6 bases, with 5 bases between them. Germline CDR1 is MDHEN and CDR2 is SYDVKM. The CDR3: CASSRTEQYF. CDR3 DNA sequence: TGTGCCAGCAGTCGGACCGAGCAGTACTTC.

The J gene is TRBJ1-1, the V gene TRBV7-2, with D perhaps matching TRBD1 (6 bases). Germline V gives CDR1 SGHTA, CDR2 FQGNSA. The length of the CDR3 is 13 residues. Trimming pared 6 bases from V and 4 bases from J, leaving 12 bases between. The CDR3 loop reads CASRSQGPTEAFF. CDR3 nucleotides: TGTGCCAGCAGATCACAGGGACCCACTGAAGCTTTCTTT. Full variable domain (remainder filled in from reference TRBV7-2 and TRBJ1-1): GAGVSQSPSNKVTEKGKDVELRCDPISGHTALYWYRQSLGQGLEFLIYFQGNSAPDKSGLPSDRFSAERTGGSVSTLTIQRTQQEDSAVYLCASRSQGPTEAFFGQGTRLTVV.

This sequence joins TRBV14 and TRBJ2-2; D is unresolved. The CDR3 extends over 14 amino acids. Trimming removed 1 base from V and 6 bases from J, with 9 bases in between. Per the germline V gene, CDR1 is SGHDN and CDR2 is FVKESK. The CDR3 DNA sequence: TGTGCCAGCAGCCAAGTGGCAGGTTCCGGGGAGCTGTTTTTT. This codes for CASSQVAGSGELFF. Variable domain in full (rest from reference TRBV14 and TRBJ2-2): EAGVTQFPSHSVIEKGQTVTLRCDPISGHDNLYWYRRVMGKEIKFLLHFVKESKQDESGMPNNRFLAERTGGTYSTLKVQPAELEDSGVYFCASSQVAGSGELFFGEGSRLTVL.

V and J are TRBV10-3 and TRBJ1-5, with a possible D match to TRBD1 (6 bases). CDR1 ENHRY and CDR2 SYGVKD come from the germline V gene. Trimming took off 0 bases at V and 5 bases at J, with 8 bases between the two ends. The CDR3 has 14 amino acids. The chain's CDR3 is CAISESDSHQPQHF. DNA for the CDR3: TGTGCCATCAGTGAGTCGGACAGTCATCAGCCCCAGCATTTT.

This rearrangement joins TRBV2 to TRBJ1-3, with 12 bases identical to TRBD1. This CDR3 comprises 15 residues. The germline V gene encodes CDR1 SNHLY and CDR2 FYNNEI. The trim removed 6 bases at V and 3 bases at J, leaving 3 bases unmatched. Here the CDR3 DNA reads TGTGCCAGCAGGGGACAGGGGGCGCTTGGAAACACCATATATTTT. The encoded protein is CASRGQGALGNTIYF. The variable domain in full, completed from reference TRBV2 and TRBJ1-3, reads EPEVTQTPSHQVTQMGQEVILRCVPISNHLYFYWYRQILGQKVEFLVSFYNNEISEKSEIFDDQFSVERPDGSNFTLKIRSTKLEDSAMYFCASRGQGALGNTIYFGEGSWLTVV.

This rearrangement joins TRBV15 to TRBJ2-7; no firm D call. There are 15 residues in the CDR3. The V gene's germline CDR1 is LNHNV and CDR2 YYDKDF (reference sequence). The V end was cut by 0 bases, the J end by 2 bases, with 11 bases between. The CDR3 here is CATSRDLGFTYEQYF. The CDR3 bases are TGTGCCACCAGCAGAGATCTGGGGTTTACCTACGAGCAGTACTTC.

The rearrangement links TRBV7-9 to TRBJ1-3; D possibly corresponds to TRBD1 (6 bases). Germline values: CDR1 SEHNR, CDR2 FQNEAQ (reference sequence). The CDR3 sequence is 16 residues long. The V and J ends lost 3 bases and 4 bases respectively, with 16 bases between them. The CDR3 region has the DNA TGTGCCAGCAGCTTGGGGGGGGGCGCGGAAGGAAACACCATATATTTT. Translating it yields CASSLGGGAEGNTIYF.

The chain is built from TRBV29-1 and TRBJ2-7, with 9 bases fitting TRBD1. Germline V gene sequence: CDR1 SQVTM, CDR2 ANQGSEA. The V segment lost 7 bases and the J segment 6 bases; nucleotides outside the gene matches: 10. CDR3 length: 13 amino acids. This CDR3 is CSATPGQGTEQYF. In DNA, the CDR3 is TGCAGCGCAACTCCGGGACAGGGTACCGAGCAGTACTTC.

The rearrangement links TRBV5-5 to TRBJ1-1; 8 bases are shared with TRBD1. CDR3 length: 13 residues. The V gene's germline CDR1 is SGHKS and CDR2 YYEKEE (reference sequence). V was clipped by 3 bases and J by 5 bases; unmatched bases: 3. CDR3: CASSWTGKTEAFF. DNA of the CDR3: TGTGCCAGCAGCTGGACAGGGAAAACTGAAGCTTTCTTT.

This clone was recorded once. The chain carries TRBV28 and TRBJ2-7; possibly TRBD1 for D (5 bases). CDR1 MDHEN and CDR2 SYDVKM come from the germline V gene. The ends were cut back, 4 bases at V and 3 bases at J, with 13 bases in the middle. There are 14 residues in the CDR3. The CDR3 here is CASSSPDKHYEQYF. CDR3 nucleotide sequence: TGTGCCAGCAGTTCTCCGGACAAACACTACGAGCAGTACTTC.

CDR3 sequence reads: CASTPVAGTGGTDTQYF. The CDR3 DNA reads TGTGCCAGTACCCCAGTGGCCGGGACAGGGGGCACAGATACGCAGTATTTT. This chain links TRBV19 with TRBJ2-3; 10 bases align to TRBD1. This CDR3 has 17 amino acids. Germline CDR1 LNHDA, CDR2 SQIVND (reference sequence). The V gene end was trimmed by 7 bases and the J gene end by 1 base; junction bases not matched to a gene: 11.

There are a few counts of this clone. This chain connects TRBV29-1 to TRBJ1-5; no definite D call. The V gene lost 4 bases and the J gene lost 1 base, with 11 bases spanning the gap. CDR3 length: 14 amino acids. Germline V CDR1 and CDR2: SQVTM, ANQGSEA. CDR3 loop: CSVATAGSNQPQHF. The CDR3 DNA is TGCAGCGTTGCCACAGCGGGAAGCAATCAGCCCCAGCATTTT.

The chain is built from TRBV5-1 and TRBJ2-3, with 9 nucleotides matching TRBD2. The junction had 6 bases not matched to a gene; V was cut back by 1 base and J by 0 bases. Germline V gene data show CDR1 as SGHRS and CDR2 as YFSETQ. There are 17 residues in the CDR3. In nucleotides, the CDR3 is TGCGCCAGCAGCTTGCCGGCGGGAGGGCAGAGCACAGATACGCAGTATTTT. This encodes CASSLPAGGQSTDTQYF.

The V call is TRBV27, the J call TRBJ2-5; 10 bases agree with TRBD1. This CDR3 contains 16 residues. Looked up from germline, CDR1 is MNHEY and CDR2 is SMNVEV (reference sequence). V was pared by 6 bases and J by 5 bases, with 12 bases of the junction left unmatched. This CDR3 is CASRPRQGANEETQYF. CDR3 sequence (DNA): TGTGCCAGCAGACCCCGACAGGGGGCAAATGAGGAGACCCAGTACTTC.

The chain joins TRBV27 to TRBJ1-6; TRBD1 might be the D (5 bases). This CDR3 comprises 15 residues. Germline V gene lookup returns CDR1 MNHEY and CDR2 SMNVEV (reference sequence). The V gene lost 6 bases and the J gene lost 5 bases, with 14 bases spanning the gap. The DNA for the CDR3 is TGTGCCAGCAGCTCCGGACAAACGAATAATTCACCCCTCCACTTT. Amino acids: CASSSGQTNNSPLHF.

The rearrangement links TRBV4-3 to TRBJ2-1; TRBD1 agrees at 8 bases. The CDR3 is 18 amino acids. Trimming at V came to 3 bases and at J to 4 bases, leaving 14 bases not matched to a gene. Germline V gene lookup returns CDR1 LGHNA and CDR2 YSLEER. The CDR3 DNA reads as TGCGCCAGCAGCCACTACCGCACCGGGACAGGCACATACAATGAGCAGTTCTTC. This gives the protein CASSHYRTGTGTYNEQFF.

The chain joins TRBV4-2 to TRBJ2-1; 12 bases are a match to TRBD2. Germline CDR1 LGHNA, CDR2 YNFKEQ. The CDR3 sequence is 16 residues long. The V segment lost 4 bases and the J segment 8 bases; nucleotides outside the gene matches: 9. DNA of the CDR3: TGTGCCAGCAGCCTTTTTCTAGCGGGAGGGGGCGATGAGCAGTTCTTC. Translated: CASSLFLAGGGDEQFF.